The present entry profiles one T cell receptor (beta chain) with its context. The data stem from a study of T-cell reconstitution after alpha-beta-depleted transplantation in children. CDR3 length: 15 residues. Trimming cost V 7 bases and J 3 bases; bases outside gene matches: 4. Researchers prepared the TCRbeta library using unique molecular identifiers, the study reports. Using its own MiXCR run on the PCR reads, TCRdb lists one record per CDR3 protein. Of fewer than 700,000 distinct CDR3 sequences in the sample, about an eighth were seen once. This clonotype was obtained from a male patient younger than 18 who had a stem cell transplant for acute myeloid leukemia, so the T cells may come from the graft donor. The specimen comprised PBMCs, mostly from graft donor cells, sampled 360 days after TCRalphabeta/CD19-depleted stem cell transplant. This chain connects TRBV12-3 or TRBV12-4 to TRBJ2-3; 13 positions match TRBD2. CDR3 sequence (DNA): TGTGCCAGCATGTTGGGACTAGCGGGGACAGATACGCAGTATTTT. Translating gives CASMLGLAGTDTQYF.